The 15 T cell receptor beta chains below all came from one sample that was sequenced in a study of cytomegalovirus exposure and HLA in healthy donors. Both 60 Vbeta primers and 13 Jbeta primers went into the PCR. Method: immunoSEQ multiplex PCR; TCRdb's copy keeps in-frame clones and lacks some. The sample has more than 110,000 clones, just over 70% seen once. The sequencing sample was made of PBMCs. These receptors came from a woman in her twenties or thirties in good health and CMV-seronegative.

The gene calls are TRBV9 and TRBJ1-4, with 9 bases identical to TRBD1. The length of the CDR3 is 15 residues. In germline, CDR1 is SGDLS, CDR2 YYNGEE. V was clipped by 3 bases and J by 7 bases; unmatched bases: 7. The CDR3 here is CASSAGDREPEKLFF. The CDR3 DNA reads TGTGCCAGCAGCGCGGGGGACAGGGAGCCTGAAAAACTGTTTTTT.

DNA for the CDR3: TGTGCCAGCAGTCTAGGCGTCCCCAGCTATAGCAATCAGCCCCAGCATTTT. Amino acids: CASSLGVPSYSNQPQHF. The chain combines TRBV28 with TRBJ1-5; D gene unclear. Trimming left V 5 bases short and J 0 bases short, with 17 bases between. Germline CDR1 reads MDHEN; CDR2 reads SYDVKM. This CDR3 comprises 17 residues. Drawing the rest from reference TRBV28 and TRBJ1-5, the complete variable domain is DVKVTQSSRYLVKRTGEKVFLECVQDMDHENMFWYRQDPGLGLRLIYFSYDVKMKEKGDIPEGYSVSREKKERFSLILESASTNQTSMYLCASSLGVPSYSNQPQHFGDGTRLSIL.

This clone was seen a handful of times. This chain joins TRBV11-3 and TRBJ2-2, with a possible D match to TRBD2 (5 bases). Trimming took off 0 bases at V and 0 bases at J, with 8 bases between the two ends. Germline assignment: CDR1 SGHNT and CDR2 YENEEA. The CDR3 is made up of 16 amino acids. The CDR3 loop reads CASSLELEANTGELFF. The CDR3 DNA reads TGTGCCAGCAGCTTAGAACTAGAGGCGAACACCGGGGAGCTGTTTTTT.

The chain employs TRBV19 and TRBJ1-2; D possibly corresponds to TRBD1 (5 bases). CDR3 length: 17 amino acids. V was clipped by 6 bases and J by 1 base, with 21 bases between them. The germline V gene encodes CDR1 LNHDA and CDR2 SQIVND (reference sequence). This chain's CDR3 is CASRADHSGSFNYGYTF. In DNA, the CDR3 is TGTGCCAGTAGGGCGGACCACTCAGGGTCCTTTAACTATGGCTACACCTTC. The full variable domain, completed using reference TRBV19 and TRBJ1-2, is DGGITQSPKYLFRKEGQNVTLSCEQNLNHDAMYWYRQDPGQGLRLIYYSQIVNDFQKGDIAEGYSVSREKKESFPLTVTSAQKNPTAFYLCASRADHSGSFNYGYTFGSGTRLTVV.

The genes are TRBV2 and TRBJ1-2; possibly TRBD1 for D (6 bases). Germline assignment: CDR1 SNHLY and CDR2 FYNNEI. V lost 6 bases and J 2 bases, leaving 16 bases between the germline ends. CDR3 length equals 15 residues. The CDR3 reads CASRLNRERNYGYTF. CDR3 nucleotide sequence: TGTGCCAGCAGATTAAACAGGGAGAGGAACTATGGCTACACCTTC.

The CDR3 DNA follows: TGTGCCAGCAGGCCGGGACTAGCGGCCTCGGCGGATACGCAGTATTTT. This encodes CASRPGLAASADTQYF. The chain has TRBV28 and TRBJ2-3, with 11 bases matching TRBD2. Germline values: CDR1 MDHEN, CDR2 SYDVKM. V lost 6 bases, J lost 6 bases, and 11 bases stayed unmatched. The CDR3 has 16 amino acids.

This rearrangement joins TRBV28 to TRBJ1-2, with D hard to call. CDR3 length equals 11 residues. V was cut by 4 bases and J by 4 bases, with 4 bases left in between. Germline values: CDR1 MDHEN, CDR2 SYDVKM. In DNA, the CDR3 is TGTGCCAGCAGTTACAGCTATGGCTACACCTTC. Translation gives CASSYSYGYTF.

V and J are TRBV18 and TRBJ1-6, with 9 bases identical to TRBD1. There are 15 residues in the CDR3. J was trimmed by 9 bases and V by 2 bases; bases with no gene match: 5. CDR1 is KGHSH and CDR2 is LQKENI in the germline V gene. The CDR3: CASSPGTGNSSPLHF. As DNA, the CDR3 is TGTGCCAGCTCACCAGGGACAGGGAATAGTTCACCCCTCCACTTT.

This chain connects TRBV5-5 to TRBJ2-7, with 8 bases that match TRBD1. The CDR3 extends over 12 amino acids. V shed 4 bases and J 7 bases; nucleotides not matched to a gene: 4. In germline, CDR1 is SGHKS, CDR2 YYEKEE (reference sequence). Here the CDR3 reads CASSDRGGEQYV. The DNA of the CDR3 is TGTGCCAGCAGCGACAGGGGTGGGGAGCAGTACGTC.

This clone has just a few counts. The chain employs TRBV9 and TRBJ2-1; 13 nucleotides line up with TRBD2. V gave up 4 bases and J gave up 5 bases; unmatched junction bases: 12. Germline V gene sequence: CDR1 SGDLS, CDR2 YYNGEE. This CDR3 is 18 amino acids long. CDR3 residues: CASSIAPGLAGVNNEQFF. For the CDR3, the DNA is TGTGCCAGCAGCATAGCCCCAGGACTAGCGGGAGTGAACAATGAGCAGTTCTTC.

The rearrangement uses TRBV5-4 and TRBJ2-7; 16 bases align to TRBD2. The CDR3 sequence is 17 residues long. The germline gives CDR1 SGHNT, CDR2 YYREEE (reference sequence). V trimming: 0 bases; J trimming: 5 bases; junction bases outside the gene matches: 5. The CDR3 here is CASSLGGTSGRANEQYF. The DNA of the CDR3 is TGTGCCAGCAGCTTGGGGGGGACTAGCGGGAGGGCCAACGAGCAGTACTTC.

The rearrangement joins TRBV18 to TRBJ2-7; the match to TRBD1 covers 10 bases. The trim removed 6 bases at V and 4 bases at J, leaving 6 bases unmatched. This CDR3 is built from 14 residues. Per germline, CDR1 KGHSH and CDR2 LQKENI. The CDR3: CASSHGQGEYEQYV. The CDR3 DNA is TGTGCCAGCTCCCACGGACAGGGGGAGTACGAGCAGTACGTC.

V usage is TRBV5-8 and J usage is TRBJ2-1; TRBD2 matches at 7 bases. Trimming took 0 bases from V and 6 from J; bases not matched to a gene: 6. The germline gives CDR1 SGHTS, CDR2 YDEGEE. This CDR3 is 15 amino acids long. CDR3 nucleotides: TGTGCCAGCAGCTTGGACGGGAGGCAGTTCAATGAGCAGTTCTTC. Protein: CASSLDGRQFNEQFF.

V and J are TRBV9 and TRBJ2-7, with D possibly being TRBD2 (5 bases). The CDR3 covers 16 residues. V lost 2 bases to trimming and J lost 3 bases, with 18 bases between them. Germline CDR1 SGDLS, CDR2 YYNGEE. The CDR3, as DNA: TGTGCCAGCAGCGTTCGTCCGAATGCAGCGGACTACGAGCAGTACTTC. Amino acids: CASSVRPNAADYEQYF.

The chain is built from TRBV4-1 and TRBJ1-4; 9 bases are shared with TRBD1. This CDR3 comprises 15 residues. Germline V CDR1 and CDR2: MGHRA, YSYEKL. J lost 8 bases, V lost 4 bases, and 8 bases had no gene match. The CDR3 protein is CASSPAGTGKEKLFF. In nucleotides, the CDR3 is TGCGCCAGCAGCCCCGCCGGGACAGGGAAGGAAAAACTGTTTTTT.